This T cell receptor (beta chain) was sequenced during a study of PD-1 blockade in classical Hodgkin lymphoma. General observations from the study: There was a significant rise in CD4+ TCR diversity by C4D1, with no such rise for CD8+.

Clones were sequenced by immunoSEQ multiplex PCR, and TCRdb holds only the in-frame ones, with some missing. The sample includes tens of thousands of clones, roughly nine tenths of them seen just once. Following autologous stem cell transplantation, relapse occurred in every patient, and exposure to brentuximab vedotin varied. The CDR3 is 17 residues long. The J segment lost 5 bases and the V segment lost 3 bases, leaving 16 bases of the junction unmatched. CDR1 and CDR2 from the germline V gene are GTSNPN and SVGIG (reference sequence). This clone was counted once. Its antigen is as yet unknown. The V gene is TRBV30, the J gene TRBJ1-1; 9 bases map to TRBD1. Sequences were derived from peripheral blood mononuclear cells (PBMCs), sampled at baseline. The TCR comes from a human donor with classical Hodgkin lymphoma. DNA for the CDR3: TGTGCCTGGAGCCTCACAGGGGGCGGTTGCGAGAAGACTGAAGCTTTCTTT. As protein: CAWSLTGGGCEKTEAFF.